Presented here are 22 T cell receptor beta chains from one specimen sequenced in a study of T cell responses to AZD1222 COVID-19 vaccine. TCRdb's copy holds only in-frame clones and misses some; the assay was immunoSEQ multiplex PCR. This table has 150,000 or so clones, 88% appearing once. The specimen comprised peripheral blood, sampled on day 0 of MenACWY control vaccination. These TCRs come from an adult in good health.

The CDR3 bases are TGTGCCAGCAGCTTAGCTAGCAATGAGCAGTTCTTC. It yields the protein CASSLASNEQFF. This chain connects TRBV13 to TRBJ2-1; D gene uncertain. Per the germline V gene, CDR1 is PRHDT and CDR2 is FYEKMQ (reference sequence). The V gene lost 1 base and the J gene lost 6 bases, with 4 bases spanning the gap. The CDR3 loop spans 12 amino acids.

The chain carries TRBV29-1 and TRBJ1-1; D remains unclear. The ends were cut back, 4 bases at V and 11 bases at J, with 17 bases in the middle. The length of the CDR3 is 12 residues. The V gene's germline CDR1 is SQVTM and CDR2 ANQGSEA. CDR3 region: CSVVSGSTQAFF. CDR3 nucleotides: TGCAGCGTTGTCTCCGGCTCCACTCAGGCTTTCTTT.

The rearrangement joins TRBV20-1 to TRBJ1-2; D is unresolved. CDR1 DFQATT and CDR2 SNEGSKA come from the germline V gene (reference sequence). This CDR3 spans 11 amino acids. The ends were cut back, 2 bases at V and 8 bases at J, with 9 bases in the middle. CDR3 sequence reads: CSARNPGGYTF. The CDR3, as DNA: TGCAGTGCTAGAAACCCCGGGGGCTACACCTTC.

The rearrangement joins TRBV12-5 to TRBJ1-1; possibly TRBD1 for D (5 bases). Trimming took off 5 bases at V and 7 bases at J, with 20 bases between the two ends. Germline assignment: CDR1 LGHNT and CDR2 FRNRAP. The CDR3 totals 15 residues. CDR3 nucleotides: TGTGCTAGTGGTCCACCCACGGGGCGTTCGGGTGAAGCTTTCTTT. It encodes CASGPPTGRSGEAFF.

This chain links TRBV5-1 with TRBJ2-2; 7 bases agree with TRBD1. Germline V gene sequence: CDR1 SGHRS, CDR2 YFSETQ. V shed 4 bases, J shed 1 base, and the junction held 10 bases outside the gene matches. This CDR3 contains 17 residues. The CDR3 DNA sequence: TGCGCCAGCAGCCCCCCCCTGACAGGGCAGAACACCGGGGAGCTGTTTTTT. Amino acids: CASSPPLTGQNTGELFF.

V is TRBV9 and J is TRBJ1-1, with D maybe TRBD1 (6 bases). The germline V gene has CDR1 SGDLS and CDR2 YYNGEE. The ends were cut back, 2 bases at V and 3 bases at J, with 14 bases in the middle. The CDR3 runs to 15 residues. CDR3 residues: CASSVGGGMDTEAFF. CDR3 coding DNA: TGTGCCAGCAGCGTGGGGGGCGGGATGGACACTGAAGCTTTCTTT.

This chain connects TRBV29-1 to TRBJ1-2; TRBD1 agrees at 7 bases. With V trimmed by 3 bases and J by 3 bases, 4 bases remained unmatched. The CDR3 extends over 13 amino acids. Germline CDR1 reads SQVTM; CDR2 reads ANQGSEA. The CDR3 bases are TGCAGCGTTGACCCCACAGGGGACTATGGCTACACCTTC. This translates into CSVDPTGDYGYTF.

Concerning this clone: This sample also contains other DNA sequences that code for the same CDR3. The chain recombines TRBV7-2 with TRBJ2-3; D is ambiguous. The CDR3 has 15 residues. Germline CDR1 is SGHTA and CDR2 is FQGNSA. Trimming left V 1 base short and J 1 base short, with 9 bases between. The CDR3 DNA reads TGTGCCAGCAGCTTAGTAGGTGCGCGCACAGATACGCAGTATTTT. Its translation is CASSLVGARTDTQYF.

This clone was detected only once. V is TRBV6-5 and J is TRBJ1-2; 8 nucleotides align to TRBD1. This CDR3 spans 16 amino acids. Germline V gives CDR1 MNHEY, CDR2 SVGAGI. V was clipped by 2 bases and J by 4 bases; unmatched bases: 9. CDR3 protein: CASSYDQGAYGYGYTF. CDR3 bases: TGTGCCAGCAGTTACGATCAGGGGGCATATGGCTATGGCTACACCTTC.

The CDR3 nucleotides read TGTGCCAGCAGCTTACTACCACCTTATAGCAATCAGCCCCAGCATTTT. This encodes CASSLLPPYSNQPQHF. The chain combines TRBV7-8 with TRBJ1-5; D not certain. Germline lookup yields CDR1 SGHVS and CDR2 FQNEAQ. Trimming stripped 2 bases from V and 0 bases from J, with 11 bases between. CDR3 length equals 16 residues.

This sequence joins TRBV9 and TRBJ2-5; TRBD2 matches at 13 bases. The CDR3 consists of 15 residues. The V segment lost 3 bases and the J segment 4 bases; nucleotides outside the gene matches: 3. CDR1 and CDR2 from the germline V gene are SGDLS and YYNGEE. The CDR3 DNA follows: TGTGCCAGCAGCGAACTAGCGGGGGGGTCAGAGACCCAGTACTTC. Translated, it gives CASSELAGGSETQYF.

This clone has a handful of counts. The chain couples TRBV28 to TRBJ1-1; no reliable D call. Germline CDR1 is MDHEN and CDR2 is SYDVKM. The CDR3 is 13 amino acids. With 3 bases removed from V and 5 bases from J, the gap between germline ends came to 10 bases. The CDR3 DNA follows: TGTGCCAGCAGTTTCATGAGGGTTACTGAAGCTTTCTTT. This gives the protein CASSFMRVTEAFF.

The chain recombines TRBV20-1 with TRBJ2-3; TRBD1 is a possible D gene (6 bases). Germline V gene data show CDR1 as DFQATT and CDR2 as SNEGSKA (reference sequence). CDR3 length: 11 residues. V was trimmed by 5 bases and J by 4 bases, leaving 7 bases between them. The CDR3 DNA reads as TGCAGTGCTTACAGGGCAGATACGCAGTATTTT. Amino acid sequence: CSAYRADTQYF.

The genes are TRBV11-2 and TRBJ1-1; 8 positions agree with TRBD1. There are 12 residues in the CDR3. V was clipped by 8 bases and J by 12 bases; unmatched bases: 11. Per the germline V gene, CDR1 is SGHAT and CDR2 is FQNNGV. The CDR3: CASSETGVVTFF. CDR3 nucleotide sequence: TGTGCCAGCTCTGAGACAGGGGTAGTAACTTTCTTT.

The rearrangement joins TRBV3-1 (or the pseudogene TRBV3-2) to TRBJ1-5, with D maybe TRBD1 (5 bases). The CDR3 extends over 16 amino acids. Trimming took 1 base from V and 2 from J, leaving 12 bases between them. The V gene's germline CDR1 is LGHDT and CDR2 YNNKEL (reference sequence). The CDR3 DNA sequence: TGTGCCAGCAGCCAAGGTGCGGGGGGGGGCAATCAGCCCCAGCATTTT. This translates into CASSQGAGGGNQPQHF.

The chain's CDR3 is CASNTAGNTEAFF. The CDR3 bases are TGTGCCAGCAACACCGCGGGCAACACTGAAGCTTTCTTT. The chain combines TRBV3-1 (or the pseudogene TRBV3-2) with TRBJ1-1; D not resolved. The germline V and J ends were trimmed by 7 bases and 2 bases, with 11 bases remaining between them. Per the germline V gene, CDR1 is LGHDT and CDR2 is YNNKEL (reference sequence). The CDR3 consists of 13 residues.

The V call is TRBV9, the J call TRBJ2-5; D possibly corresponds to TRBD2 (6 bases). Germline-derived CDR1 and CDR2 are SGDLS and YYNGEE. Trimming removed 0 bases from V and 5 bases from J, with 11 bases in between. The CDR3 extends over 14 amino acids. The CDR3 loop is CASSVGGVKETQYF. The DNA of the CDR3 is TGTGCCAGCAGCGTAGGCGGGGTGAAGGAGACCCAGTACTTC.

The chain combines TRBV5-1 with TRBJ1-1; D is uncertain. Germline V gene sequence: CDR1 SGHRS, CDR2 YFSETQ. Trimming took off 2 bases at V and 4 bases at J, with 12 bases between the two ends. The CDR3 totals 14 residues. CDR3 in amino acids: CASSFTASGTEAFF. In nucleotides, the CDR3 is TGCGCCAGCAGCTTTACAGCCTCGGGCACTGAAGCTTTCTTT.

The chain joins TRBV24-1 to TRBJ1-2, with D perhaps matching TRBD1 (5 bases). Germline V gives CDR1 KGHDR, CDR2 SFDVKD. CDR3 size: 14 residues. V lost 5 bases and J 3 bases, leaving 12 bases between the germline ends. CDR3 sequence: CATSAGRGDYGYTF. CDR3 nucleotide sequence: TGTGCCACCAGTGCGGGGCGGGGGGACTATGGCTACACCTTC.

In DNA form, the CDR3 reads TGTGCCAGCTCACCGGCGGAGAACACTGAAGCTTTCTTT. This translates into CASSPAENTEAFF. V is TRBV18 and J is TRBJ1-1; D uncertain. This CDR3 has 13 amino acids. The V end was cut by 3 bases, the J end by 1 base, with 6 bases between. In germline, CDR1 is KGHSH, CDR2 LQKENI.

J is TRBJ2-7 and V is TRBV6-5; 9 bases align to TRBD1. V shed 1 base, J shed 6 bases, and the junction held 7 bases outside the gene matches. Germline CDR1 MNHEY, CDR2 SVGAGI. The CDR3 is 15 amino acids. For the CDR3, the DNA is TGTGCCAGCAGTTACTACGGGACAGGGAACGGCGAGCAGTACTTC. This codes for CASSYYGTGNGEQYF.

The chain couples TRBV12-3 or TRBV12-4 to TRBJ2-1; D is possibly TRBD2 (6 bases). Trimming took 6 bases from V and 10 from J, leaving 13 bases between them. This CDR3 contains 12 residues. CDR3 coding DNA: TGTGCCAGCAGCCCAGGGACTTACGAGCAGTTCTTC. It is translated as CASSPGTYEQFF.